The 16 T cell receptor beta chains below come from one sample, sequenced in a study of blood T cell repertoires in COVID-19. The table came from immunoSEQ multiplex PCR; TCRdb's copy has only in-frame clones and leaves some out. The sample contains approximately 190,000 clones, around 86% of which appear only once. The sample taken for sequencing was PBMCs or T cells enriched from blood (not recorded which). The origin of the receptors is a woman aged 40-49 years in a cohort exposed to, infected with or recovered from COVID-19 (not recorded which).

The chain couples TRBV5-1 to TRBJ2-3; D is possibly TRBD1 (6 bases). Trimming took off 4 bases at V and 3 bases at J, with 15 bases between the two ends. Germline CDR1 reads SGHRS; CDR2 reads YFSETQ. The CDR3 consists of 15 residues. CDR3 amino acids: CASSSARTATDTQYF. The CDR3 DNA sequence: TGCGCCAGCAGCAGTGCAAGGACAGCTACAGATACGCAGTATTTT.

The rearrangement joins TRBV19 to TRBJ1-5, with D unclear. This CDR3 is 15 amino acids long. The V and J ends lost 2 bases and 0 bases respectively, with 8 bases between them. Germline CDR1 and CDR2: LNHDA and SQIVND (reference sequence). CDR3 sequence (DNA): TGTGCCAGTAGTATACAGTACTATAGCAATCAGCCCCAGCATTTT. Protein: CASSIQYYSNQPQHF.

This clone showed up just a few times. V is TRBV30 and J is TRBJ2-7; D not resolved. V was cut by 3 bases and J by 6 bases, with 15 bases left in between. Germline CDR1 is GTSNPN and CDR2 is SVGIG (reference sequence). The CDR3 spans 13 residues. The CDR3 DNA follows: TGTGCCTGGAGCCTCCCGCTAGAAACCGAGCAGTACTTC. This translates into CAWSLPLETEQYF.

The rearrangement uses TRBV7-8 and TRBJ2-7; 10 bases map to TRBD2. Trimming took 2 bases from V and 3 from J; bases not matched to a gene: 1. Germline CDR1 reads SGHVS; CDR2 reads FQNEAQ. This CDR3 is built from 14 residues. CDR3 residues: CASSLRTSGYEQYF. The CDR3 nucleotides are TGTGCCAGCAGCTTAAGGACTAGCGGCTACGAGCAGTACTTC. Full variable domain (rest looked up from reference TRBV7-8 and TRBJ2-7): GAGVSQSPRYKVAKRGQDVALRCDPISGHVSLFWYQQALGQGPEFLTYFQNEAQLDKSGLPSDRFFAERPEGSVSTLKIQRTQQEDSAVYLCASSLRTSGYEQYFGPGTRLTVT.

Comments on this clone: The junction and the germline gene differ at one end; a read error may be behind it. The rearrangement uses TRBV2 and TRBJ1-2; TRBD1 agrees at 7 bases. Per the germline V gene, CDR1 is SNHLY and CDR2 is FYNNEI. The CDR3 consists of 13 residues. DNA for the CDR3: TGTGCCAGCACTGAAACTCGACAGGGTGGAAACACCTTC. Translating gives CASTETRQGGNTF.

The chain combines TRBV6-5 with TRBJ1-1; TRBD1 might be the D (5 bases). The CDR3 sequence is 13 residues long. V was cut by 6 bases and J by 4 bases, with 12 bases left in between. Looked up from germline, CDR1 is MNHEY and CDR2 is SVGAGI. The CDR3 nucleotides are TGTGCCAGCAGCTCAGTGGGGGGCACTGAAGCTTTCTTT. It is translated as CASSSVGGTEAFF.

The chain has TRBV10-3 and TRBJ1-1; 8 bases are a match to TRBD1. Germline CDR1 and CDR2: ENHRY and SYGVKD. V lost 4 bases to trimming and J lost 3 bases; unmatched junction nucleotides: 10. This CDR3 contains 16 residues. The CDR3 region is CAISGQGPGVDTEAFF. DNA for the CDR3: TGTGCCATCAGTGGACAGGGGCCGGGGGTGGACACTGAAGCTTTCTTT.

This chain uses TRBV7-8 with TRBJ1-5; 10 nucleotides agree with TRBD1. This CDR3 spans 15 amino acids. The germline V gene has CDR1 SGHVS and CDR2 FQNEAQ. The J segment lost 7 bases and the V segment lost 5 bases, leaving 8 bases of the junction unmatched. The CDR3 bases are TGTGCCAGCAGCCTCGGGACAGGGGATGAGCAGCCCCAGCATTTT. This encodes CASSLGTGDEQPQHF.

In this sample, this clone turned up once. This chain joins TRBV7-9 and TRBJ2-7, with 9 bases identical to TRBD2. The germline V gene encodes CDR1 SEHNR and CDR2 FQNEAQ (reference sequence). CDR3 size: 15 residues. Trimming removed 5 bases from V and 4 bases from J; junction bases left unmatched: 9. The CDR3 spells CASSPTAGGPYEQYF. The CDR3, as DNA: TGTGCCAGCAGCCCCACCGCGGGGGGGCCATACGAGCAGTACTTC.

The CDR3 region has the DNA TGTGCCACCAAGGACAGAAATGTTCCTGGCTATGGCTACACCTTC. Its translation is CATKDRNVPGYGYTF. This chain links TRBV15 with TRBJ1-2, with D tentatively TRBD1 (6 bases). Looked up from germline, CDR1 is LNHNV and CDR2 is YYDKDF (reference sequence). V was clipped by 7 bases and J by 4 bases, with 19 bases between them. CDR3 size: 15 residues.

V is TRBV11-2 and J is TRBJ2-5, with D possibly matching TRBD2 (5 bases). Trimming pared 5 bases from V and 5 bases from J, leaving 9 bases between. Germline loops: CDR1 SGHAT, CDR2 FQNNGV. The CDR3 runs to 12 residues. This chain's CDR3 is CASSARGETQYF. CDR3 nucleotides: TGTGCCAGCAGCGCCAGAGGGGAGACCCAGTACTTC.

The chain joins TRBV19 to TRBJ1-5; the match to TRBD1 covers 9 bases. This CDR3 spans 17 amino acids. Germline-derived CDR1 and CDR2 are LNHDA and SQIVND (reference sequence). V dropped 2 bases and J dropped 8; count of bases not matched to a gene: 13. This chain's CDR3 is CASSIYGDRAPLEPQHF. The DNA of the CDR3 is TGTGCCAGTAGTATATATGGGGACAGGGCCCCGTTGGAGCCCCAGCATTTT.

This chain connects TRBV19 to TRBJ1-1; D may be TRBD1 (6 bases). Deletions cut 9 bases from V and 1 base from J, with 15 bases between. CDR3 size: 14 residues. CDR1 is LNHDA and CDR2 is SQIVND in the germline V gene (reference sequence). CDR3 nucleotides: TGTGCCAGCCGGGACAAAGTAAAGAACACTGAAGCTTTCTTT. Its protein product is CASRDKVKNTEAFF.

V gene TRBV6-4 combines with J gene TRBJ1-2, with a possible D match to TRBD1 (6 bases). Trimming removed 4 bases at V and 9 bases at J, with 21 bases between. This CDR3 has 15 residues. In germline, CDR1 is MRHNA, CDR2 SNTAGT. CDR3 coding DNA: TGTGCCAGCAGTGCCTCCGGACAGAACCGTCTCTGCTACACCTTC. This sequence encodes CASSASGQNRLCYTF.

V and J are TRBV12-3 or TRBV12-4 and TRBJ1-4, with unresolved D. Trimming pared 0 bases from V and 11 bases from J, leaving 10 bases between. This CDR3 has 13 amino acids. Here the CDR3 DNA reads TGTGCCAGCAGTTTAGCGCGGGAGCCCAAACTGTTTTTT. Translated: CASSLAREPKLFF.

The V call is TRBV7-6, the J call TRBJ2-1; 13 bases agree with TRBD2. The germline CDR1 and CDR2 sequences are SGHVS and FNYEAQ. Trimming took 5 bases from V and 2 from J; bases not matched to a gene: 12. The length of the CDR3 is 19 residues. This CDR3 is CASSDRGLAGVRPYNEQFF. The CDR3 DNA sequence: TGTGCCAGCAGCGACCGAGGACTAGCGGGGGTGAGGCCCTACAATGAGCAGTTCTTC.